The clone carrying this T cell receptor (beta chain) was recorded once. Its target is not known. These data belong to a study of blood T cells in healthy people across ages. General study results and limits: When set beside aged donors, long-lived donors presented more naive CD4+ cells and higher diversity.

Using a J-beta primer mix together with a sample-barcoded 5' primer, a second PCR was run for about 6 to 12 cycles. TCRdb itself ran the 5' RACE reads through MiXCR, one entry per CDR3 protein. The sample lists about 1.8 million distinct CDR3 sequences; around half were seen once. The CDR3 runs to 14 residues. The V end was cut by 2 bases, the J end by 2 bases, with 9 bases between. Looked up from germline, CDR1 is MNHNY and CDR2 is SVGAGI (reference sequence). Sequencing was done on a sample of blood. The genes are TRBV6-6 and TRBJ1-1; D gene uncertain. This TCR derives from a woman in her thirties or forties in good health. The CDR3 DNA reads TGTGCCAGCAGTTACACGGAGGGAAACACTGAAGCTTTCTTT. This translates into CASSYTEGNTEAFF.